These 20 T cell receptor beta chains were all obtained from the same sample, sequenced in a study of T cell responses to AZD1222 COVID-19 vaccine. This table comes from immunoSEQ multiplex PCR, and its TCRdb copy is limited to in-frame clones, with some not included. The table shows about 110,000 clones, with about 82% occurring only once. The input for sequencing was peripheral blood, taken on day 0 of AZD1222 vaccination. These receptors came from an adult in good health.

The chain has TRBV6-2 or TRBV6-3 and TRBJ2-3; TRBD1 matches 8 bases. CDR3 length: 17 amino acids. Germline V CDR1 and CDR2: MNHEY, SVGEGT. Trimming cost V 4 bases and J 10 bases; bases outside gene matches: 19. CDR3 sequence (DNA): TGTGCCAGCAGTTTACGGGGACAGGATCAATGGCCAGCCCCGCAGTATTTT. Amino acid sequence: CASSLRGQDQWPAPQYF.

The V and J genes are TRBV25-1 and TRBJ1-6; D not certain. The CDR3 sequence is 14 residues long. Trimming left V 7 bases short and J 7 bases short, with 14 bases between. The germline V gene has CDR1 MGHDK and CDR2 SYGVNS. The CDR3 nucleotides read TGTGCCAGCACCATGGCCGCACGGAATTCACCCCTCCACTTT. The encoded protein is CASTMAARNSPLHF.

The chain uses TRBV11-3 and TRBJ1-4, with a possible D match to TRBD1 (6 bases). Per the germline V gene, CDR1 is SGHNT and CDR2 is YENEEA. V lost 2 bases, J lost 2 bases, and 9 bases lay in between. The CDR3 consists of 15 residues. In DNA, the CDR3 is TGTGCCAGCAGCTTATCCGGGGGCACTAATGAAAAACTGTTTTTT. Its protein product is CASSLSGGTNEKLFF.

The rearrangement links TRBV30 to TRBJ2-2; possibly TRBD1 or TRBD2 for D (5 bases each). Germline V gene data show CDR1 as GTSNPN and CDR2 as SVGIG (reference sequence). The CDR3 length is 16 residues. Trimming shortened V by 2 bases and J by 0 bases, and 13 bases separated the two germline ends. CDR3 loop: CAWSRLGPSNTGELFF. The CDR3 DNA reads TGTGCCTGGAGTAGGCTGGGACCGTCGAACACCGGGGAGCTGTTTTTT.

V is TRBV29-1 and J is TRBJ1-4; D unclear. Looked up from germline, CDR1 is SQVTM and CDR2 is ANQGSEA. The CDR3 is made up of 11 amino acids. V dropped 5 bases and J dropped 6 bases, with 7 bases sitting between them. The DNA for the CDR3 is TGCAGCGTTAAGTGGGATGAAAAACTGTTTTTT. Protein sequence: CSVKWDEKLFF. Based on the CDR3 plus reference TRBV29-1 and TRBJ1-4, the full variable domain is SAVISQKPSRDICQRGTSLTIQCQVDSQVTMMFWYRQQPGQSLTLIATANQGSEATYESGFVIDKFPISRPNLTFSTLTVSNMSPEDSSIYLCSVKWDEKLFFGSGTQLSVL.

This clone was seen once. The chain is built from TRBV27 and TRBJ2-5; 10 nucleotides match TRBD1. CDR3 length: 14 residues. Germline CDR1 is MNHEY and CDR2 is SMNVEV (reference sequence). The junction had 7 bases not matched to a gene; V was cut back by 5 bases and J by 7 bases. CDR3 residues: CASSPGTGERTQYF. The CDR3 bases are TGTGCCAGCAGTCCCGGGACAGGGGAACGGACCCAGTACTTC.

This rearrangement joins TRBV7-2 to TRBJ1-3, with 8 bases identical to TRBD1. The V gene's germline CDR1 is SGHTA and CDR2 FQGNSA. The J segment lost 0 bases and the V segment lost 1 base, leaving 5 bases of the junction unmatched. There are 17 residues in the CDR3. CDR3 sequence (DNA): TGTGCCAGCAGCTTAGGTGGACAGGGCCTCTCTGGAAACACCATATATTTT. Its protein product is CASSLGGQGLSGNTIYF.

The CDR3, as DNA: TGTGCCAGCAGCGGGCCAGAGAGCTCCTACAATGAGCAGTTCTTC. Its translation is CASSGPESSYNEQFF. The rearrangement links TRBV9 to TRBJ2-1, with D hard to call. Germline CDR1 and CDR2: SGDLS and YYNGEE. Trimming took off 3 bases at V and 0 bases at J, with 10 bases between the two ends. The length of the CDR3 is 15 residues.

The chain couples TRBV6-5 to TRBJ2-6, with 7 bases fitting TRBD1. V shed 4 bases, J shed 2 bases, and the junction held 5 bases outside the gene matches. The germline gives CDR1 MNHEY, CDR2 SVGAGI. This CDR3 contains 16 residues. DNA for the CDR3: TGTGCCAGCAGTTGGACAGACAGGGCTGGGGCCAACGTCCTGACTTTC. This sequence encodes CASSWTDRAGANVLTF.

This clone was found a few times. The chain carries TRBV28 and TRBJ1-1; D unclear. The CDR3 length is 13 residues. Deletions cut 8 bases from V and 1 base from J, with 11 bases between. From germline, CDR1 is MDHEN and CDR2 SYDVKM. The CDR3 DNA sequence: TGTGCCAGCTTCTCATATACGAACACTGAAGCTTTCTTT. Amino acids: CASFSYTNTEAFF.

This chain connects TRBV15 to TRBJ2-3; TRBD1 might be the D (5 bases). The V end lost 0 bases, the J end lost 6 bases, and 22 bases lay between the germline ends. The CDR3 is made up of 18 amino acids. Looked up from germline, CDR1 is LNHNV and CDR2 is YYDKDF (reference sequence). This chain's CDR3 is CATSRDPIRLGVTDTQYF. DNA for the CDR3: TGTGCCACCAGCAGAGATCCTATCAGGCTAGGGGTCACGGATACGCAGTATTTT.

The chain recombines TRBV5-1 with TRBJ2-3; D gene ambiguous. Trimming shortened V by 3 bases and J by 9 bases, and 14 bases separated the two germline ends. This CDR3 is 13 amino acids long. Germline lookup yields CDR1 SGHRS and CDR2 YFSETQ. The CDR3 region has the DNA TGCGCCAGCAGCTCGGTGGGGTCCCAGACGCAGTATTTT. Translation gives CASSSVGSQTQYF.

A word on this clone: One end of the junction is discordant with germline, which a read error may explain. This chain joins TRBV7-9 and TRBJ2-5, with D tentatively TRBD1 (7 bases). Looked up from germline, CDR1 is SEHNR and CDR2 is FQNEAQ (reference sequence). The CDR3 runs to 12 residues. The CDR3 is CAAWGERQGPNF. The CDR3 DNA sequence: TGTGCCGCTTGGGGGGAACGACAGGGTCCAAACTTC.

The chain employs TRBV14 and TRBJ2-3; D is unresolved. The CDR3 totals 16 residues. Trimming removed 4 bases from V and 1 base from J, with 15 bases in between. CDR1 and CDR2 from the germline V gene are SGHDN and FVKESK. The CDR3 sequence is CASSPRWEGRTDTQYF. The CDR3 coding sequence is TGTGCCAGCAGCCCCCGTTGGGAAGGGCGCACAGATACGCAGTATTTT. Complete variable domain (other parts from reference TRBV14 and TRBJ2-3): EAGVTQFPSHSVIEKGQTVTLRCDPISGHDNLYWYRRVMGKEIKFLLHFVKESKQDESGMPNNRFLAERTGGTYSTLKVQPAELEDSGVYFCASSPRWEGRTDTQYFGPGTRLTVL.

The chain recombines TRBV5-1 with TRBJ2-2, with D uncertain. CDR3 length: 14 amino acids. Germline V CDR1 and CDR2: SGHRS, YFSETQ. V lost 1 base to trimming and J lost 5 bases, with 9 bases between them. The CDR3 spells CASSLLGRTGELFF. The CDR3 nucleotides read TGCGCCAGCAGCTTGCTGGGCAGAACCGGGGAGCTGTTTTTT.

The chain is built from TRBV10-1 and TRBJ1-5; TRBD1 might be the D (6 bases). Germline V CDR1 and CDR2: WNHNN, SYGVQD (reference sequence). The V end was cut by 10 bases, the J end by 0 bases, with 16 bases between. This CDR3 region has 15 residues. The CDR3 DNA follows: TGCGCCACTTGGGGGGGGCGACCTAGCAATCAGCCCCAGCATTTT. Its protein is CATWGGRPSNQPQHF.

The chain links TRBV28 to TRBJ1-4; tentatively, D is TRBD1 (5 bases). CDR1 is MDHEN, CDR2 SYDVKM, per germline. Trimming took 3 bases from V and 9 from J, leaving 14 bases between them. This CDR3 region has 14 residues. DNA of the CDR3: TGTGCCAGCAGTTTCTTGGGGGGTTGGAAAAAACTGTTTTTT. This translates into CASSFLGGWKKLFF.

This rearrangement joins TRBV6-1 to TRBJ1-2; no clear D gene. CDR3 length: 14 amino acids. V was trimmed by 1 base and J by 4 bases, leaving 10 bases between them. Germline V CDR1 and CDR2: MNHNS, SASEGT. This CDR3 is CASSEGEALYGYTF. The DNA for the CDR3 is TGTGCCAGCAGTGAAGGGGAGGCCCTCTATGGCTACACCTTC.

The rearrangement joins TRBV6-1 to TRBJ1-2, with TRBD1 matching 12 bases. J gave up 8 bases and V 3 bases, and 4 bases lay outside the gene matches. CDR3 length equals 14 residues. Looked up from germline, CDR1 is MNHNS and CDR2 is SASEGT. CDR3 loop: CASSEGQGARGYTF. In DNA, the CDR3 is TGTGCCAGCAGTGAGGGACAGGGGGCGAGAGGCTACACCTTC.

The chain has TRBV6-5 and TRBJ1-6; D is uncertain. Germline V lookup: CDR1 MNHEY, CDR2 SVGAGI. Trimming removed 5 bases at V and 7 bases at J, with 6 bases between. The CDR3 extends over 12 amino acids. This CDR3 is CASSTLNSPLHF. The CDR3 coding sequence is TGTGCCAGCAGTACCTTAAATTCACCCCTCCACTTT.